Following are 29 T cell receptor beta chains from one sample sequenced in a study of memory CD4+ T cells and cytomegalovirus serostatus (dated by TCRdb to the late 2010s). Single viable CD3+CD4+CD8-CD45RO+ cells were sorted as memory CD4+ T cells on a FACSAria II. Libraries were prepared through the immunoSEQ multiplex PCR assay. Imported from immuneACCESS, the table was reduced by TCRdb to in-frame sequences with V and J called. These copies leave out some clones; in studies compared against another copy, an unresolved V gene accounts for under half, and the cause of the remainder is not known. This sample holds tens of thousands of clones; roughly four fifths were observed only once. The ten largest clones represent around 6% of the sample. Sequencing was carried out using memory CD4+ T cells from blood. The receptors here all came from an adult in good health and CMV-seronegative.

The chain recombines TRBV7-2 with TRBJ1-2, with D unresolved. Trimming removed 2 bases from V and 8 bases from J, with 12 bases in between. CDR3 length equals 13 residues. Germline CDR1 reads SGHTA; CDR2 reads FQGNSA. CDR3 coding DNA: TGTGCCAGCAGCTTACTCGCCAGCGGGGGCTACACCTTC. Amino acids: CASSLLASGGYTF.

V is TRBV9 and J is TRBJ2-1, with D perhaps matching TRBD2 (5 bases). CDR1 SGDLS and CDR2 YYNGEE come from the germline V gene. V gave up 2 bases and J gave up 2 bases, with 14 bases separating them. CDR3 length: 16 residues. Here the CDR3 reads CASSVSKRSTYNEQFF. The CDR3 nucleotides are TGTGCCAGCAGCGTCTCCAAGCGGAGCACCTACAATGAGCAGTTCTTC.

J is TRBJ2-7 and V is TRBV5-1; possible D gene TRBD1, 6 bases. CDR1 and CDR2 from the germline V gene are SGHRS and YFSETQ. Trimming cost V 1 base and J 2 bases, with 16 bases left between them. This CDR3 has 16 amino acids. CDR3 sequence (DNA): TGCGCCAGCAGCTTGTCTGGGGGCAGTCCTCCCTACGAGCAGTACTTC. Translated: CASSLSGGSPPYEQYF.

This clone showed up just a few times. This chain uses TRBV11-3 with TRBJ2-1; 11 bases are shared with TRBD2. CDR3 size: 14 residues. Germline CDR1 is SGHNT and CDR2 is YENEEA. Germline trimming cut 4 bases from V and 4 bases from J; bases unmatched to any gene: 0. In nucleotides, the CDR3 is TGTGCCAGCAGCTGGACTAGCGGGTACAATGAGCAGTTCTTC. Protein sequence: CASSWTSGYNEQFF.

This clone was seen a single time. The chain uses TRBV29-1 and TRBJ1-1; D unclear. The V end lost 6 bases, the J end lost 0 bases, and 5 bases lay between the germline ends. This CDR3 contains 11 residues. The germline CDR1 and CDR2 sequences are SQVTM and ANQGSEA. In DNA, the CDR3 is TGCAGCGTCGCAATGAACACTGAAGCTTTCTTT. Amino acids: CSVAMNTEAFF.

V is TRBV9 and J is TRBJ2-5, with unresolved D. Between the trimmed V and J ends, which lost 4 bases and 4 bases, there was a span of 11 bases. Per the germline V gene, CDR1 is SGDLS and CDR2 is YYNGEE. The CDR3 has 13 amino acids. The CDR3 DNA reads as TGTGCCAGCAGCATATCCTCGAGAGAGACCCAGTACTTC. Amino acid sequence: CASSISSRETQYF.

This clone was found once. Written as DNA, the CDR3 is TGTGCCAGCAGCGTCGGGACACAGAACACTGAAGCTTTCTTT. Its translation is CASSVGTQNTEAFF. The gene calls are TRBV7-8 and TRBJ1-1; D is possibly TRBD1 (6 bases). Germline CDR1 is SGHVS and CDR2 is FQNEAQ. There are 14 residues in the CDR3. Trimming pared 5 bases from V and 1 base from J, leaving 11 bases between.

The chain combines TRBV19 with TRBJ1-1; tentative D call: TRBD1 (5 bases). This CDR3 contains 16 residues. CDR1 LNHDA and CDR2 SQIVND come from the germline V gene (reference sequence). V was trimmed by 5 bases and J by 3 bases, leaving 19 bases between them. CDR3 nucleotides: TGTGCCAGTAGTTCCCGGACGACTGGGGCGCACACTGAAGCTTTCTTT. It translates to CASSSRTTGAHTEAFF.

The chain is built from TRBV10-3 and TRBJ2-2; the match to TRBD2 covers 7 bases. The CDR3 totals 14 residues. From germline, CDR1 is ENHRY and CDR2 SYGVKD. The junction had 15 bases not matched to a gene; V was cut back by 9 bases and J by 11 bases. The CDR3 bases are TGTGCCATTGCTCGGGCGGGAGCCCCGGGTGAGCTGTTTTTT. It is translated as CAIARAGAPGELFF.

The rearrangement joins TRBV5-8 to TRBJ2-1, with TRBD2 matching over 8 bases. The trim removed 3 bases at V and 7 bases at J, leaving 6 bases unmatched. Germline values: CDR1 SGHTS, CDR2 YDEGEE. The CDR3 runs to 14 residues. CDR3 bases: TGTGCCAGCAGCTCCCTAGCGGGCGGGAATGAGCAGTTCTTC. Translation: CASSSLAGGNEQFF.

The V call is TRBV29-1, the J call TRBJ2-7; weak D call: TRBD1 (6 bases). Germline CDR1 and CDR2: SQVTM and ANQGSEA. Between the trimmed V and J ends, which lost 7 bases and 5 bases, there was a span of 15 bases. CDR3 length equals 12 residues. The CDR3 region has the DNA TGCAGCGGGATGACAGGCGCCAACGAGCAGTACTTC. It translates to CSGMTGANEQYF.

The chain carries TRBV9 and TRBJ1-2, with 10 bases fitting TRBD1. The CDR3 extends over 17 amino acids. Germline V CDR1 and CDR2: SGDLS, YYNGEE. J lost 0 bases, V lost 0 bases, and 5 bases had no gene match. The CDR3 DNA reads TGTGCCAGCAGCGTAGGTCAGGGACAGGGGACTAACTATGGCTACACCTTC. Translated: CASSVGQGQGTNYGYTF.

In DNA, the CDR3 is TGTGCCAGCAGCTCCTTCCCCGGGAGGGCGGGCGAGCAGTTCTTC. It is translated as CASSSFPGRAGEQFF. J is TRBJ2-1 and V is TRBV11-3, with TRBD2 identical over 8 bases. Germline CDR1 SGHNT, CDR2 YENEEA. Trimming cost V 4 bases and J 10 bases; bases outside gene matches: 12. The CDR3 runs to 15 residues.

This clone was counted once. The chain joins TRBV11-3 to TRBJ2-1; 9 positions agree with TRBD1. Germline V gene lookup returns CDR1 SGHNT and CDR2 YENEEA. CDR3 length: 15 amino acids. V trimming: 5 bases; J trimming: 6 bases; junction bases outside the gene matches: 8. CDR3 coding DNA: TGTGCCAGCAGCCCCGGACAGGGGTCGGCCAATGAGCAGTTCTTC. It specifies CASSPGQGSANEQFF.

The chain is built from TRBV5-1 and TRBJ1-1, with TRBD1 matching over 7 bases. The CDR3 consists of 14 residues. Germline CDR1 SGHRS, CDR2 YFSETQ. The V and J ends lost 4 bases and 0 bases, in that order; junction bases with no gene match: 3. The DNA for the CDR3 is TGCGCCAGCAGCGGGGGACAGATGAACACTGAAGCTTTCTTT. Translated, it gives CASSGGQMNTEAFF.

This clone was counted a few times. The chain links TRBV11-2 to TRBJ2-2; D is perhaps TRBD2 (5 bases). Trimming left V 4 bases short and J 2 bases short, with 17 bases between. This CDR3 spans 17 amino acids. In germline, CDR1 is SGHAT, CDR2 FQNNGV. DNA of the CDR3: TGTGCCAGCAGCTCGGTGAGGGCGAAGCCTAACACCGGGGAGCTGTTTTTT. Its protein is CASSSVRAKPNTGELFF. Using reference TRBV11-2 and TRBJ2-2 for the parts outside the CDR3, the full variable domain is EAGVAQSPRYKIIEKRQSVAFWCNPISGHATLYWYQQILGQGPKLLIQFQNNGVVDDSQLPKDRFSAERLKGVDSTLKIQPAKLEDSAVYLCASSSVRAKPNTGELFFGEGSRLTVL.

Here the CDR3 DNA reads TGCGCCAGCAGCTTCCGCCCCCACAGGGGGCCGAACACTGAAGCTTTCTTT. Translated: CASSFRPHRGPNTEAFF. V gene TRBV4-1 combines with J gene TRBJ1-1; 9 bases are a match to TRBD1. The CDR3 totals 17 residues. With 5 bases clipped from V and 1 base from J, the junction kept 11 bases outside the gene matches. Germline V gene data show CDR1 as MGHRA and CDR2 as YSYEKL.

The chain joins TRBV28 to TRBJ1-5; no clear D. This CDR3 has 15 amino acids. Trimming took 6 bases from V and 0 from J, leaving 12 bases between them. Germline CDR1 reads MDHEN; CDR2 reads SYDVKM. CDR3 nucleotide sequence: TGTGCCAGCAGCCCCGGCGGCAGTAGCAATCAGCCCCAGCATTTT. Translated, it gives CASSPGGSSNQPQHF.

The V and J genes are TRBV27 and TRBJ2-7, with 7 bases aligning to TRBD1. The CDR3 is made up of 14 amino acids. V dropped 3 bases and J dropped 3; count of bases not matched to a gene: 5. Per germline, CDR1 MNHEY and CDR2 SMNVEV (reference sequence). CDR3 DNA: TGTGCCAGCAGTTTTCGACAGGGCGGCTACGAGCAGTACTTC. It is translated as CASSFRQGGYEQYF.

This clone was counted a single time. V gene TRBV15 combines with J gene TRBJ1-1; 7 nucleotides match TRBD1. CDR1 LNHNV and CDR2 YYDKDF come from the germline V gene (reference sequence). The ends lost 3 bases at V and 3 bases at J; junction bases unmatched: 19. The CDR3 is made up of 19 amino acids. CDR3 sequence reads: CATSSVLMTGPVFHTEAFF. The CDR3 nucleotides are TGTGCCACCAGCAGCGTTCTAATGACAGGGCCCGTTTTCCACACTGAAGCTTTCTTT.

The chain links TRBV19 to TRBJ1-1; 7 bases agree with TRBD1. The CDR3 runs to 16 residues. V shed 6 bases and J 1 base; nucleotides not matched to a gene: 11. The germline V gene encodes CDR1 LNHDA and CDR2 SQIVND (reference sequence). This CDR3 reads CASRSVDRDSNTEAFF. CDR3 bases: TGTGCCAGTAGGTCCGTCGACAGGGATTCGAACACTGAAGCTTTCTTT. Together with reference TRBV19 and TRBJ1-1, the CDR3 gives the full variable domain: DGGITQSPKYLFRKEGQNVTLSCEQNLNHDAMYWYRQDPGQGLRLIYYSQIVNDFQKGDIAEGYSVSREKKESFPLTVTSAQKNPTAFYLCASRSVDRDSNTEAFFGQGTRLTVV.

In DNA form, the CDR3 reads TGCGCCAGCAGCTTGCACCGGGACAGCCACGAGCAGTACTTC. Translating gives CASSLHRDSHEQYF. The gene calls are TRBV5-1 and TRBJ2-7; 7 bases line up with TRBD1. CDR1 SGHRS and CDR2 YFSETQ come from the germline V gene. Germline trimming cut 1 base from V and 5 bases from J; bases unmatched to any gene: 6. The CDR3 spans 14 residues.

The sample holds a few counts of this clone. The V and J genes are TRBV28 and TRBJ2-7; 8 positions match TRBD2. V gave up 5 bases and J gave up 5 bases; unmatched junction bases: 11. The CDR3 runs to 15 residues. Germline CDR1 is MDHEN and CDR2 is SYDVKM. The CDR3 DNA follows: TGTGCCAGCAGTCAGGGGACTAGGGTATCTGACGAGCAGTACTTC. It translates to CASSQGTRVSDEQYF.

This chain connects TRBV7-8 to TRBJ2-6; D remains ambiguous. In germline, CDR1 is SGHVS, CDR2 FQNEAQ. V lost 2 bases, J lost 0 bases, and 5 bases lay in between. The CDR3 loop spans 15 amino acids. CDR3: CASSLSISGANVLTF. The CDR3 region has the DNA TGTGCCAGCAGCTTATCGATCTCTGGGGCCAACGTCCTGACTTTC.

This clone has only a few counts. The chain couples TRBV6-6 to TRBJ2-7; D gene unclear. Between the trimmed V and J ends, which lost 5 bases and 2 bases, there was a span of 10 bases. This CDR3 has 13 residues. The germline V gene encodes CDR1 MNHNY and CDR2 SVGAGI (reference sequence). Written as DNA, the CDR3 is TGTGCCAGCAGTCTTGGAGAGGCCTACGAGCAGTACTTC. Residues: CASSLGEAYEQYF.

In the case of this clone: At the DNA level, this CDR3 is encoded by other sequences in the same sample as well. The rearrangement links TRBV28 to TRBJ1-5; maybe TRBD1 (6 bases). Between the trimmed V and J ends, which lost 3 bases and 2 bases, there was a span of 11 bases. From germline, CDR1 is MDHEN and CDR2 SYDVKM. This CDR3 comprises 15 residues. The CDR3 bases are TGTGCCAGCAGTTTCGTCAGGGGTGGCAATCAGCCCCAGCATTTT. Protein product: CASSFVRGGNQPQHF. Drawing the rest from reference TRBV28 and TRBJ1-5, the complete variable domain is DVKVTQSSRYLVKRTGEKVFLECVQDMDHENMFWYRQDPGLGLRLIYFSYDVKMKEKGDIPEGYSVSREKKERFSLILESASTNQTSMYLCASSFVRGGNQPQHFGDGTRLSIL.

A few counts support this clone. CDR3 sequence reads: CAISYRGQGTDTQYF. CDR3 bases: TGTGCCATCAGCTACAGGGGACAGGGCACAGATACGCAGTATTTT. This rearrangement joins TRBV10-3 to TRBJ2-3, with 8 bases that match TRBD1. Germline trimming cut 6 bases from V and 1 base from J; bases unmatched to any gene: 6. CDR3 length equals 15 residues. Germline CDR1 is ENHRY and CDR2 is SYGVKD.

This chain joins TRBV12-2 and TRBJ2-7; the table's D call of TRBD2 was not tested on the DNA. TRBV12-2 is a known pseudogene. This CDR3 comprises 13 residues. DNA of the CDR3: TGTGCAAGTCGCCCCTGGGAGACCTACGAGCAGTACTTC. As protein: CASRPWETYEQYF.

This sequence joins TRBV19 and TRBJ1-5; 7 bases line up with TRBD1. The germline V gene encodes CDR1 LNHDA and CDR2 SQIVND (reference sequence). The ends lost 8 bases at V and 6 bases at J; junction bases unmatched: 7. This CDR3 region has 13 residues. CDR3 sequence (DNA): TGTGCCAGTTCCAGGGGGTGGCGTCAGCCCCAGCATTTT. It is translated as CASSRGWRQPQHF.